This T cell receptor (beta chain) was profiled in a study of blood T cells in healthy people across ages. Study-level results: The study lacked donor CMV status, which possibly confounded expanded clonotype changes.

A J-beta primer mix and a sample-barcoded 5' primer were used in a second PCR of roughly 6 to 11 cycles. One entry per CDR3 protein, called by TCRdb with MiXCR from the 5' RACE reads. The sample has under 1,100,000 distinct CDR3 sequences, approximately 26% seen once. This clonotype was observed a handful of times. Its antigen is unknown. The CDR3 sequence is 15 residues long. V was pared by 5 bases and J by 0 bases, with 11 bases between. Germline CDR1 is SGHTA and CDR2 is FQGNSA. Separately, the same data were catalogued under a study of T cells of mothers and their children.

V is TRBV7-2 and J is TRBJ2-1; D unresolved. The clonotype was recovered from a girl under 10 years old in good health. Sequenced input: blood. CDR3 sequence (DNA): TGTGCCAGCAGCCCCCAAGTTAGCTCCTACAATGAGCAGTTCTTC. It is translated as CASSPQVSSYNEQFF.